The entry that follows covers one T cell receptor beta chain sequence. PCR involved 60 Vbeta and 13 Jbeta primers. Assay used: immunoSEQ multiplex PCR; TCRdb lists only in-frame clones, some missing. In the table there are about 110,000 clones, around 77% of which are singletons. The CDR3 is 15 residues long. Germline loops: CDR1 SGHAT, CDR2 FQNNGV. Trimming took off 1 base at V and 11 bases at J, with 15 bases between the two ends. The data were obtained in a study of cytomegalovirus exposure and HLA in healthy donors. The TCR sequence derives from a male donor in good health and CMV-seronegative. Sequenced: PBMCs. The V gene is TRBV11-2, the J gene TRBJ2-6; possible D gene TRBD2, 5 bases. The CDR3 DNA sequence: TGTGCCAGCAGCTTAGGAGCGGCCGGGTCCGACGTCCTGACTTTC. The encoded protein is CASSLGAAGSDVLTF.